This T cell receptor beta chain originates from a study of shared clonotypes between healthy human individuals. This CDR3 comprises 17 residues. With V trimmed by 5 bases and J by 2 bases, 14 bases remained unmatched. In germline, CDR1 is KGHSH, CDR2 LQKENI. TCRdb's table, derived via immunoSEQ multiplex PCR, lists solely in-frame clones and lacks some. Of about 960,000 clones in the sample, approximately 80% were seen once. The receptor comes from a man younger than 30 in good health. Material for sequencing was memory CD4+ T cells sorted from blood. Subset noted: CD45RA-negative fraction. This chain connects TRBV18 to TRBJ2-7, with 8 bases matching TRBD2. CDR3: CASSSLGGAVPPYEQYF. In DNA form, the CDR3 reads TGTGCCAGCTCAAGCCTCGGGGGGGCTGTCCCCCCCTACGAGCAGTACTTC. Full variable domain (remainder filled in from reference TRBV18 and TRBJ2-7): NAGVMQNPRHLVRRRGQEARLRCSPMKGHSHVYWYRQLPEEGLKFMVYLQKENIIDESGMPKERFSAEFPKEGPSILRIQQVVRGDSAAYFCASSSLGGAVPPYEQYFGPGTRLTVT.